These 23 T cell receptor beta chains were all obtained from the same sample, sequenced in a study of blood T cell repertoires in COVID-19. Data came from immunoSEQ multiplex PCR; TCRdb stores just in-frame clones and leaves some out. The sample shows around 150,000 clones, roughly 91% of them seen only once. Sample: peripheral blood. Receptor source: a man younger than 35 with acute or convalescent COVID-19.

This clone has only one observation. The rearrangement joins TRBV27 to TRBJ1-5; D is uncertain. The CDR3 sequence is 13 residues long. Per the germline V gene, CDR1 is MNHEY and CDR2 is SMNVEV (reference sequence). The germline V and J ends were trimmed by 2 bases and 4 bases, with 6 bases remaining between them. The CDR3 here is CASSLGQNQPQHF. The CDR3 region has the DNA TGTGCCAGCAGTTTAGGGCAGAATCAGCCCCAGCATTTT.

There are a few counts of this clone. The chain recombines TRBV19 with TRBJ2-5; 14 nucleotides agree with TRBD2. V was clipped by 2 bases and J by 3 bases; unmatched bases: 5. The CDR3 has 17 residues. The V gene's germline CDR1 is LNHDA and CDR2 SQIVND (reference sequence). CDR3 coding DNA: TGTGCCAGTAGTATACCTCCGGGACTAGCGGGGGAAGAGACCCAGTACTTC. Encoded protein: CASSIPPGLAGEETQYF.

Only one count was recorded for this clone. The rearrangement links TRBV25-1 to TRBJ1-1; 7 nucleotides agree with TRBD1. Germline V gives CDR1 MGHDK, CDR2 SYGVNS. This CDR3 is built from 14 residues. V lost 4 bases, J lost 5 bases, and 7 bases stayed unmatched. In DNA form, the CDR3 reads TGTGCCAGCAGTGCGGCTACAGGGGTTACTGAAGCTTTCTTT. It codes for CASSAATGVTEAFF.

The chain recombines TRBV3-1 (or the pseudogene TRBV3-2) with TRBJ2-5; possibly TRBD1 for D (5 bases). The germline V and J ends were trimmed by 3 bases and 0 bases, with 11 bases remaining between them. Germline V gene lookup returns CDR1 LGHDT and CDR2 YNNKEL (reference sequence). This CDR3 comprises 15 residues. The CDR3 region is CASSQRQPYQETQYF. In DNA form, the CDR3 reads TGTGCCAGCAGCCAGCGACAGCCATACCAAGAGACCCAGTACTTC.

J is TRBJ2-7 and V is TRBV27; TRBD1 aligns across 9 bases. The germline CDR1 and CDR2 sequences are MNHEY and SMNVEV (reference sequence). With V trimmed by 6 bases and J by 4 bases, 13 bases remained unmatched. The CDR3 loop spans 16 amino acids. The CDR3 here is CASRKNPGQGIYEQYF. In DNA form, the CDR3 reads TGTGCCAGCAGAAAAAATCCGGGACAGGGCATTTACGAGCAGTACTTC.

The rearrangement links TRBV6-6 to TRBJ1-4, with 9 bases fitting TRBD1. Germline V gene sequence: CDR1 MNHNY, CDR2 SVGAGI (reference sequence). The junction had 12 bases not matched to a gene; V was cut back by 6 bases and J by 4 bases. The length of the CDR3 is 17 residues. The CDR3 nucleotides are TGTGCCAGCAGCCGACTTACAGGGGGCAGGGGTAATGAAAAACTGTTTTTT. It specifies CASSRLTGGRGNEKLFF.

The V call is TRBV6-2 or TRBV6-3, the J call TRBJ1-1; 7 nucleotides align to TRBD1. After removal of 0 bases from V and 8 bases from J, the junction contained 9 bases not matched to a gene. Germline CDR1 reads MNHEY; CDR2 reads SVGEGT. This CDR3 has 15 amino acids. Written as DNA, the CDR3 is TGTGCCAGCAGTTACTCGGGGGTAGGGACAGACGAAGCTTTCTTT. It specifies CASSYSGVGTDEAFF.

The CDR3 coding sequence is TGTGCCAGCAGTTTATACCGACCCCCCCGGACTCAAGAGACCCAGTACTTC. Translated, it gives CASSLYRPPRTQETQYF. The rearrangement links TRBV28 to TRBJ2-5; perhaps TRBD2 as D (5 bases). Germline-derived CDR1 and CDR2 are MDHEN and SYDVKM. V lost 1 base and J lost 2, with 17 bases in between. The CDR3 length is 17 residues.

The CDR3 DNA reads as TGTGCCAGCAGCTTGTTCGGGAGGAATGCTATTGAAGCTTTCTTT. Protein: CASSLFGRNAIEAFF. This chain joins TRBV11-2 and TRBJ1-1; no definite D call. The CDR3 length is 15 residues. Germline CDR1 reads SGHAT; CDR2 reads FQNNGV. Trimming removed 3 bases at V and 7 bases at J, with 18 bases between.

The chain couples TRBV19 to TRBJ1-6; no firm D call. Germline loops: CDR1 LNHDA, CDR2 SQIVND (reference sequence). This CDR3 comprises 14 residues. Trimming removed 5 bases from V and 2 bases from J, with 7 bases in between. The CDR3 reads CASSETPYNSPLHF. The CDR3 DNA sequence: TGTGCCAGTAGTGAGACACCCTATAATTCACCCCTCCACTTT.

This clone occurred once. The chain is built from TRBV27 and TRBJ1-4; TRBD1 might be the D (6 bases). V lost 0 bases to trimming and J lost 7 bases, with 12 bases between them. Germline CDR1 and CDR2: MNHEY and SMNVEV (reference sequence). CDR3 length: 15 amino acids. The CDR3 DNA reads TGTGCCAGCAGTTTATCCTGGCAGGGGAGTGAAAAACTGTTTTTT. It is translated as CASSLSWQGSEKLFF.

This chain joins TRBV5-1 and TRBJ1-1, with D possibly matching TRBD1 (6 bases). Germline CDR1 and CDR2: SGHRS and YFSETQ. The germline V and J ends were trimmed by 4 bases and 4 bases, with 20 bases remaining between them. The CDR3 totals 16 residues. The CDR3 here is CASSQETGVVGTEAFF. In DNA form, the CDR3 reads TGCGCCAGCAGCCAAGAGACAGGAGTGGTAGGCACTGAAGCTTTCTTT. The full variable domain, with the rest looked up from reference TRBV5-1 and TRBJ1-1, is KAGVTQTPRYLIKTRGQQVTLSCSPISGHRSVSWYQQTPGQGLQFLFEYFSETQRNKGNFPGRFSGRQFSNSRSEMNVSTLELGDSALYLCASSQETGVVGTEAFFGQGTRLTVV.

The chain has TRBV11-2 and TRBJ1-3, with D maybe TRBD1 (6 bases). The CDR3 consists of 18 residues. The V gene's germline CDR1 is SGHAT and CDR2 FQNNGV. The germline V and J ends were trimmed by 6 bases and 0 bases, with 21 bases remaining between them. For the CDR3, the DNA is TGTGCCAGCAGTTTTAGAAGGGGGAGGGTCACCTCTGGAAACACCATATATTTT. Protein sequence: CASSFRRGRVTSGNTIYF.

This clone was found once. The rearrangement links TRBV28 to TRBJ2-7; D is perhaps TRBD2 (6 bases). The germline gives CDR1 MDHEN, CDR2 SYDVKM. Between the trimmed V and J ends, which lost 4 bases and 0 bases, there was a span of 16 bases. The CDR3 contains 16 residues. CDR3 DNA sequence: TGTGCCAGCAGTTCCCCCGGGAGCCTAAGCTCCTACGAGCAGTACTTC. Protein sequence: CASSSPGSLSSYEQYF. Full variable domain (rest looked up from reference TRBV28 and TRBJ2-7): DVKVTQSSRYLVKRTGEKVFLECVQDMDHENMFWYRQDPGLGLRLIYFSYDVKMKEKGDIPEGYSVSREKKERFSLILESASTNQTSMYLCASSSPGSLSSYEQYFGPGTRLTVT.

V is TRBV25-1 and J is TRBJ1-1, with D possibly being TRBD1 (5 bases). The germline CDR1 and CDR2 sequences are MGHDK and SYGVNS. The ends were cut back, 5 bases at V and 5 bases at J, with 18 bases in the middle. The CDR3 covers 15 residues. For the CDR3, the DNA is TGTGCCAGCAGTCGGGGTGGGACCGGGGGGACTGAAGCTTTCTTT. Its translation is CASSRGGTGGTEAFF. The variable domain in full, completed from reference TRBV25-1 and TRBJ1-1, reads EADIYQTPRYLVIGTGKKITLECSQTMGHDKMYWYQQDPGMELHLIHYSYGVNSTEKGDLSSESTVSRIRTEHFPLTLESARPSHTSQYLCASSRGGTGGTEAFFGQGTRLTVV.

This rearrangement joins TRBV3-1 (or the pseudogene TRBV3-2) to TRBJ2-7; maybe TRBD1 (6 bases). Germline assignment: CDR1 LGHDT and CDR2 YNNKEL (reference sequence). Trimming pared 0 bases from V and 2 bases from J, leaving 11 bases between. CDR3 size: 15 residues. CDR3 in DNA: TGTGCCAGCAGCCAAGAGGGGGCGGTCGCCTACGAGCAGTACTTC. It translates to CASSQEGAVAYEQYF.

The chain recombines TRBV7-9 with TRBJ1-2; D perhaps matches TRBD1 (5 bases). Germline CDR1 and CDR2: SEHNR and FQNEAQ (reference sequence). The CDR3 has 13 amino acids. The V and J ends lost 0 bases and 8 bases respectively, with 10 bases between them. The CDR3 is CASSLAQGKGYTF. In DNA, the CDR3 is TGTGCCAGCAGCTTAGCCCAGGGTAAAGGCTACACCTTC.

The rearrangement uses TRBV12-5 and TRBJ2-1; 14 bases are shared with TRBD2. CDR1 is LGHNT, CDR2 FRNRAP, per germline. J was trimmed by 8 bases and V by 6 bases; bases with no gene match: 12. This CDR3 comprises 17 residues. The CDR3 sequence is CASGSRLAGGPNYEQFF. The DNA for the CDR3 is TGTGCTAGTGGCTCAAGACTAGCGGGAGGGCCAAACTATGAGCAGTTCTTC.

V gene TRBV7-9 combines with J gene TRBJ1-3, with a tentative D call TRBD1 (5 bases). V was shortened by 7 bases and J by 0 bases, with 16 bases between the two germline ends. The CDR3 length is 16 residues. Germline V lookup: CDR1 SEHNR, CDR2 FQNEAQ (reference sequence). CDR3 protein: CASKPTATSSGNTIYF. The CDR3 bases are TGTGCCAGCAAGCCGACAGCGACGAGCTCTGGAAACACCATATATTTT.

The chain has TRBV12-3 or TRBV12-4 and TRBJ1-2; D not certain. The CDR3 has 13 amino acids. Trimming removed 5 bases at V and 4 bases at J, with 11 bases between. CDR3: CASSTQLLYGYTF. The CDR3 DNA reads as TGTGCCAGCAGTACACAGTTACTCTATGGCTACACCTTC.

The V gene is TRBV19, the J gene TRBJ2-5; weak D call: TRBD1 (6 bases). V lost 6 bases and J 2 bases, leaving 16 bases between the germline ends. Germline V gene sequence: CDR1 LNHDA, CDR2 SQIVND (reference sequence). CDR3 length equals 15 residues. The CDR3 nucleotides read TGTGCCAGTAGCTTGGCCTGGGACACTCAAGAGACCCAGTACTTC. Protein sequence: CASSLAWDTQETQYF.

V usage is TRBV2 and J usage is TRBJ2-1, with D possibly matching TRBD2 (5 bases). Trimming left V 5 bases short and J 4 bases short, with 12 bases between. The CDR3 spans 14 residues. Germline V gene sequence: CDR1 SNHLY, CDR2 FYNNEI. The CDR3 reads CASSLASSYNEQFF. The CDR3 coding sequence is TGTGCCAGCAGTCTCGCTAGCAGTTACAATGAGCAGTTCTTC.

This clone was observed a few times. J is TRBJ2-1 and V is TRBV30; D remains unclear. The CDR3 runs 11 residues. The germline V gene encodes CDR1 GTSNPN and CDR2 SVGIG (reference sequence). V shed 4 bases and J shed 4 bases, with 5 bases lying between them. The DNA of the CDR3 is TGTGCCTGGACAGGTTACAATGAGCAGTTCTTC. Residues: CAWTGYNEQFF.